These T cell receptor beta chains were read from a single sample in a study of T cells in Graves' hyperthyroidism and ophthalmopathy. Using its own MiXCR run on the multiplex PCR reads, TCRdb lists one record per CDR3 protein. The table has about 640,000 distinct CDR3 sequences, about 45% seen once. The sequencing sample was made of peripheral blood or thyroid tissue (not recorded which). The source is an adult man with Graves' disease, either hyperthyroidism or ophthalmopathy (not recorded which). The CDR3 runs from the conserved cysteine through the conserved F or W. Fields, in order: J gene, D gene, clone size, V gene, CDR3 DNA, CDR3 protein. A D gene is named only where the DNA matches it firmly. The size of a clone is reported for some rows only, either as once, few or many, or as a class for expanded clones.

J gene: TRBJ1-5
D gene: NA
clone size: NA
V gene: TRBV19
CDR3 DNA: TGTGCCAGTAGTATAGATATAGGGGGAGCTCAGCCCCAGCATTTT
CDR3 protein: CASSIDIGGAQPQHF

J gene: TRBJ1-5
D gene: NA
clone size: NA
V gene: TRBV19
CDR3 DNA: TGTGCCAGTAGTATCAGGGGTCATCAGCCCCAGCATTTT
CDR3 protein: CASSIRGHQPQHF

J gene: TRBJ2-7
D gene: TRBD1
clone size: NA
V gene: TRBV7-6
CDR3 DNA: TGTGCCAGCAGCTATGGTGGGACAGACTACGAGCAGTACTTC
CDR3 protein: CASSYGGTDYEQYF

J gene: TRBJ1-4
D gene: TRBD1
clone size: NA
V gene: TRBV6-5
CDR3 DNA: TGTGCCAGCAGTTACCGCGGACAGGGGGCCCCCCTTGAAGATAATGAAAAACTGTTTTTT
CDR3 protein: CASSYRGQGAPLEDNEKLFF

J gene: TRBJ2-5
D gene: NA
clone size: few
V gene: TRBV5-1
CDR3 DNA: TGCGCCAGCAGCCCGTCCGGCGTCCAGCAGACCCAGTACTTC
CDR3 protein: CASSPSGVQQTQYF

J gene: TRBJ1-1
D gene: NA
clone size: few
V gene: TRBV10-3
CDR3 DNA: TGTGCCATCAGTGGGACGGGGTATAGCACTGAAGCTTTCTTT
CDR3 protein: CAISGTGYSTEAFF

J gene: TRBJ1-1
D gene: NA
clone size: many
V gene: TRBV29-1
CDR3 DNA: TGCAGCGGAACACACCTAAACACTGAAGCTTTCTTT
CDR3 protein: CSGTHLNTEAFF

J gene: TRBJ2-2
D gene: NA
clone size: NA
V gene: TRBV29-1
CDR3 DNA: TGCAGCGTTGTGGGGGGGCGTACCGGGGAGCTGTTTTTT
CDR3 protein: CSVVGGRTGELFF

J gene: TRBJ2-7
D gene: NA
clone size: NA
V gene: TRBV7-9
CDR3 DNA: TGTGCCAGCAGCCCGACCAGATCCTACGAGCAGTACTTC
CDR3 protein: CASSPTRSYEQYF

J gene: TRBJ1-1
D gene: TRBD1
clone size: many
V gene: TRBV2
CDR3 DNA: TGTGCCAGCAGGGCCGGGACAGCGAACACTGAAGCTTTCTTT
CDR3 protein: CASRAGTANTEAFF

J gene: TRBJ1-1
D gene: NA
clone size: NA
V gene: TRBV24-1
CDR3 DNA: TGTGCCACCAGAGAGGGGGGGCCGAACACTGAAGCTTTCTTT
CDR3 protein: CATREGGPNTEAFF

J gene: TRBJ2-5
D gene: TRBD2
clone size: many
V gene: TRBV7-9
CDR3 DNA: TGTGCCAGCAGCCTAGGGACTAGCGGGAGCGAGACCCAGTACTTC
CDR3 protein: CASSLGTSGSETQYF

J gene: TRBJ1-5
D gene: TRBD1
clone size: many
V gene: TRBV2
CDR3 DNA: TGTGCCAGCAGTAAGACAGGGGACCGTAGCAATCAGCCCCAGCATTTT
CDR3 protein: CASSKTGDRSNQPQHF

J gene: TRBJ1-2
D gene: TRBD1
clone size: few
V gene: TRBV19
CDR3 DNA: TGTGCCAGTACCCCAGGGCCGACAGGGGACTATGGCTACACCTTC
CDR3 protein: CASTPGPTGDYGYTF

J gene: TRBJ2-3
D gene: NA
clone size: NA
V gene: TRBV7-8
CDR3 DNA: TGTGCCAGCAGCTTAGGGTTTGCCTACGATACGCAGTATTTT
CDR3 protein: CASSLGFAYDTQYF

J gene: TRBJ1-6
D gene: NA
clone size: NA
V gene: TRBV25-1
CDR3 DNA: TGTGCCAGCAGTGCTGCCTATAATTCACCCCTCCACTTT
CDR3 protein: CASSAAYNSPLHF

J gene: TRBJ2-2
D gene: TRBD1
clone size: NA
V gene: TRBV29-1
CDR3 DNA: TGCAGCGTGGACAGGGTGTCGGACACCGGGGAGCTGTTTTTT
CDR3 protein: CSVDRVSDTGELFF

J gene: TRBJ1-5
D gene: NA
clone size: NA
V gene: TRBV6-5
CDR3 DNA: TGTGCCAGCCAGCTAGGGGGGGCACAGCCCCAGCATTTT
CDR3 protein: CASQLGGAQPQHF

J gene: TRBJ1-1
D gene: NA
clone size: many
V gene: TRBV9
CDR3 DNA: TGTGCCAGCAGCGTAACAGGGACCACTGAAGCTTTCTTT
CDR3 protein: CASSVTGTTEAFF

J gene: TRBJ1-5
D gene: TRBD1
clone size: NA
V gene: TRBV19
CDR3 DNA: TGTGCCAGTACCATACAGGGGTTGGGCAATCAGCCCCAGCATTTT
CDR3 protein: CASTIQGLGNQPQHF

J gene: TRBJ1-2
D gene: TRBD1
clone size: many
V gene: TRBV12-3/TRBV12-4
CDR3 DNA: TGTGCCAGCACCCCTGGACAGGCGGGTTACACCTTC
CDR3 protein: CASTPGQAGYTF

J gene: TRBJ1-2
D gene: TRBD1
clone size: few
V gene: TRBV29-1
CDR3 DNA: TGCAGCTCCCAGACAGGGGACGGCTACACCTTC
CDR3 protein: CSSQTGDGYTF

J gene: TRBJ1-4
D gene: TRBD1
clone size: NA
V gene: TRBV15
CDR3 DNA: TGTGCCACCAGCAGAGATCAGTACAGGGGTAATGAAAAACTGTTTTTT
CDR3 protein: CATSRDQYRGNEKLFF

J gene: TRBJ1-4
D gene: NA
clone size: many
V gene: TRBV7-6
CDR3 DNA: TGTGCCAGCAGCTTTGGAGGGGCCGAAAAACTGTTTTTT
CDR3 protein: CASSFGGAEKLFF